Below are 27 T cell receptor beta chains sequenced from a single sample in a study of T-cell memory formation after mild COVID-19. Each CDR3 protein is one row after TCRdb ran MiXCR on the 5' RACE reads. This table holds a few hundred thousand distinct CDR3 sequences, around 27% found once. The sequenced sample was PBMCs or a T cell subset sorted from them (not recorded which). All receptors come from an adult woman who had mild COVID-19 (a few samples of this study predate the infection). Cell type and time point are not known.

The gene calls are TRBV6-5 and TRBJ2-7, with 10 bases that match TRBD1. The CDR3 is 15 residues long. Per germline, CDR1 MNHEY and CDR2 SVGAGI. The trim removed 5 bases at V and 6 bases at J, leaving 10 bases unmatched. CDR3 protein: CASSGRDRGRREQYF. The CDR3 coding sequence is TGTGCCAGCAGTGGCCGGGACAGGGGACGTCGCGAGCAGTACTTC.

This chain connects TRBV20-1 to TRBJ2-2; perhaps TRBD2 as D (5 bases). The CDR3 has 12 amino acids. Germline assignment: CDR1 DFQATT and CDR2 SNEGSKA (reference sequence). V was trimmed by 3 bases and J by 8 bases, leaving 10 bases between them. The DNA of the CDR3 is TGCAGTGCTAGGGAAACTAGTGGGGAGCTGTTTTTT. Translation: CSARETSGELFF.

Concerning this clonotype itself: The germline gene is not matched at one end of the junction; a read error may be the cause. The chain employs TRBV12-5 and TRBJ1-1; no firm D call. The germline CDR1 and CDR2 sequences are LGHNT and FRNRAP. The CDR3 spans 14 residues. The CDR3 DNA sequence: TGTGCTAGTGGCTTGGAGAATATGAACACTGAAGCTTTCTTT. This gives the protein CASGLENMNTEAFF.

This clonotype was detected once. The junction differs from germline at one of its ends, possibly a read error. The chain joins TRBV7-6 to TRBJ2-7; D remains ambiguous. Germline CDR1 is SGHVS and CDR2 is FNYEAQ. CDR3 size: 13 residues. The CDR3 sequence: CDSSPGPHDEQYF. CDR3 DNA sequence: TGTGACAGCAGCCCAGGACCTCACGACGAGCAGTACTTC.

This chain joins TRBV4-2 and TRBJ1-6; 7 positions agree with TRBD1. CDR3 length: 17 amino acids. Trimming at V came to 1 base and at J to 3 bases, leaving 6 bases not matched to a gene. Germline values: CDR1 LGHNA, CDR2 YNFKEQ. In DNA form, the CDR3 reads TGTGCCAGCAGCCAAGGTCACAGGGGAAACTATAATTCACCCCTCCACTTT. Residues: CASSQGHRGNYNSPLHF.

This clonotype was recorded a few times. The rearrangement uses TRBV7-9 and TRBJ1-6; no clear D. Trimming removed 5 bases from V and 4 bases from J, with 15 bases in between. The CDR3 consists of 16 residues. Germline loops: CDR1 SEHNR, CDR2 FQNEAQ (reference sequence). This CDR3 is CASSSRRNRYNSPLHF. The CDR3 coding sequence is TGTGCCAGCAGCAGTAGACGGAACCGTTATAATTCACCCCTCCACTTT. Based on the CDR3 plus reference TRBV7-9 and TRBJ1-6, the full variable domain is DTGVSQNPRHKITKRGQNVTFRCDPISEHNRLYWYRQTLGQGPEFLTYFQNEAQLEKSRLLSDRFSAERPKGSFSTLEIQRTEQGDSAMYLCASSSRRNRYNSPLHFGNGTRLTVT.

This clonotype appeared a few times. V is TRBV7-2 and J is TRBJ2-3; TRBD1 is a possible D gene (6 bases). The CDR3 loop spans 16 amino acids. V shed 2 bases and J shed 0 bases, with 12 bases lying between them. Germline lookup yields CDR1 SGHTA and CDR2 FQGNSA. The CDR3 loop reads CASSLMSRGSTDTQYF. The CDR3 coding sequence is TGTGCCAGCAGCTTAATGTCCAGGGGAAGCACAGATACGCAGTATTTT.

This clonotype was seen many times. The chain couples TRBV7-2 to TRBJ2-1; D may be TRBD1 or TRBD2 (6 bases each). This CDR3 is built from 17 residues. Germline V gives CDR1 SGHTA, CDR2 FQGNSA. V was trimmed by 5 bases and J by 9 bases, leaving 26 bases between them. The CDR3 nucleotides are TGTGCCAGCAGCCCCTACTCGACTAGGGGTGTACAGGGTGAGCAGTTCTTC. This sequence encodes CASSPYSTRGVQGEQFF.

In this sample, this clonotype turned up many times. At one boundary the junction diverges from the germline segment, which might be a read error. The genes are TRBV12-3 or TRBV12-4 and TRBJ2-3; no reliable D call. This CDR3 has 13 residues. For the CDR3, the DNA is TGCGCCAGCAGCTTGGGCAGCACAGATACGCAGTATTTT. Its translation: CASSLGSTDTQYF.

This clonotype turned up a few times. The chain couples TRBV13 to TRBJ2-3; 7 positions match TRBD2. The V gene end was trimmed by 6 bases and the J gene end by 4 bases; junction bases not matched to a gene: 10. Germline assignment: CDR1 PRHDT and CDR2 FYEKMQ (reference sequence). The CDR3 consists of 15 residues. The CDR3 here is CASSGGGVGADTQYF. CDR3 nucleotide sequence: TGTGCCAGCAGTGGGGGAGGGGTCGGGGCAGATACGCAGTATTTT.

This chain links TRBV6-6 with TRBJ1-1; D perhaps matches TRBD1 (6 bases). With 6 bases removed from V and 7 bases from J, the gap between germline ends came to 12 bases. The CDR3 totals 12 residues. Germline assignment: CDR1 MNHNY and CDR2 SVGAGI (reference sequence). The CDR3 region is CASSTGAGEAFF. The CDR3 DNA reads TGTGCCAGCAGCACGGGGGCAGGTGAAGCTTTCTTT.

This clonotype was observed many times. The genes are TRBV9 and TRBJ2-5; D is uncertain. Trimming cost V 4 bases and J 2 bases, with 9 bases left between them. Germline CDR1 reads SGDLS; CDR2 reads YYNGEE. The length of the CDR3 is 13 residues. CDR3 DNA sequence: TGTGCCAGCAGCCTCGACACACAAGAGACCCAGTACTTC. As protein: CASSLDTQETQYF.

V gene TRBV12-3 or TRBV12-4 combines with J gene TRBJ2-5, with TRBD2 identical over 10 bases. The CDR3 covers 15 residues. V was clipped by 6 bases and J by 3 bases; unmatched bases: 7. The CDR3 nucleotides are TGTGCCAGCAGGGATTCCGGGACTAGCGAAGAGACCCAGTACTTC. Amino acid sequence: CASRDSGTSEETQYF.

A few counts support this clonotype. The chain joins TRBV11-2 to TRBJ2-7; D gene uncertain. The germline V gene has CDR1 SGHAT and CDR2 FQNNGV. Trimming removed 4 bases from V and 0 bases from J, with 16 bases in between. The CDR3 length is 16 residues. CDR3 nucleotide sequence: TGTGCCAGCAGCTCCTGGAAAGACTCCAGCTCCTACGAGCAGTACTTC. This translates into CASSSWKDSSSYEQYF.

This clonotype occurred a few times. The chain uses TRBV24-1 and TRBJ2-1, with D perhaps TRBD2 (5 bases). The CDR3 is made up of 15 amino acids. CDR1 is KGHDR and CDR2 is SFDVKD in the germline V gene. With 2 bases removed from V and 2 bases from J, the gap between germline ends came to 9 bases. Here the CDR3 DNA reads TGTGCCACCAGTGATTCGCGGGCCGCCTACAATGAGCAGTTCTTC. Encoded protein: CATSDSRAAYNEQFF.

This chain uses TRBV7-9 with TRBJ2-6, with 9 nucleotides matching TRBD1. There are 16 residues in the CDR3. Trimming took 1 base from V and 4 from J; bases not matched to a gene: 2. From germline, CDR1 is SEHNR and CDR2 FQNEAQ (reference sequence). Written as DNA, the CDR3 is TGTGCCAGCAGCTTAGACAGGGGGCAAGGGGCCAACGTCCTGACTTTC. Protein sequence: CASSLDRGQGANVLTF.

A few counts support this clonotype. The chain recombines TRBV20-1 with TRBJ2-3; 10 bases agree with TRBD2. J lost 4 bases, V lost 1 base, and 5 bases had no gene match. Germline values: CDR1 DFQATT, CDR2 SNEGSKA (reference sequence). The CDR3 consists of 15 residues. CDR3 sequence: CSARGTSGDSDTQYF. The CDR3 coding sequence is TGCAGTGCTAGAGGTACTAGCGGGGACTCAGATACGCAGTATTTT.

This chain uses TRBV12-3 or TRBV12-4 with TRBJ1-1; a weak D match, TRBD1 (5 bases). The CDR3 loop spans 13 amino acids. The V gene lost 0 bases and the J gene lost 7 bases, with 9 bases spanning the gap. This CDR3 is CASSLAGEGEAFF. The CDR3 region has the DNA TGTGCCAGCAGTTTAGCAGGGGAGGGTGAAGCTTTCTTT.

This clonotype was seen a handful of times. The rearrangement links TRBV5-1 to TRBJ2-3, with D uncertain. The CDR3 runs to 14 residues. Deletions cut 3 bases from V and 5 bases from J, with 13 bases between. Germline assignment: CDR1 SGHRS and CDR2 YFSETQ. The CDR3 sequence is CASSSPGRQDTQYF. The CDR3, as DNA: TGCGCCAGCAGCTCCCCAGGACGCCAAGATACGCAGTATTTT.

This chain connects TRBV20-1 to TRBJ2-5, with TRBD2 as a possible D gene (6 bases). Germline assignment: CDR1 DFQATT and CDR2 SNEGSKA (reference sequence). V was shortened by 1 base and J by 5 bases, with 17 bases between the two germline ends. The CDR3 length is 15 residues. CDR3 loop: CSARGLAPAGETQYF. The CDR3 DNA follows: TGCAGTGCTAGAGGGCTAGCTCCTGCGGGGGAGACCCAGTACTTC.

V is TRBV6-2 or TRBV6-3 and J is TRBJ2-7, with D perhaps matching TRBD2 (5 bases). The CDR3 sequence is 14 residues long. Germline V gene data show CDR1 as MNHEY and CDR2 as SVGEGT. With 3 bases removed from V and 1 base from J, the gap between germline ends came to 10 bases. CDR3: CASSYEDFSYEQYF. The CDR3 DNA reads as TGTGCCAGCAGTTATGAGGACTTTTCCTACGAGCAGTACTTC.

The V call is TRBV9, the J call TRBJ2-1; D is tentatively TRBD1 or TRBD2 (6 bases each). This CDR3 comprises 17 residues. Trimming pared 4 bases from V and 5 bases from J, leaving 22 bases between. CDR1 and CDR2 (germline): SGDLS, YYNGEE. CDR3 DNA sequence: TGTGCCAGCAGCATCGGACAGCCGGGACTCAATCACAATGAGCAGTTCTTC. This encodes CASSIGQPGLNHNEQFF.

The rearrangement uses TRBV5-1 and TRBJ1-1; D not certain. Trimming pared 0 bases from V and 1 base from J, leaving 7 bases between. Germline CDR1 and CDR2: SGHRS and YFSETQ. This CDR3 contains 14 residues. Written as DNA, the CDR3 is TGCGCCAGCAGCTTGGCTACGGCGAACACTGAAGCTTTCTTT. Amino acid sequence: CASSLATANTEAFF.

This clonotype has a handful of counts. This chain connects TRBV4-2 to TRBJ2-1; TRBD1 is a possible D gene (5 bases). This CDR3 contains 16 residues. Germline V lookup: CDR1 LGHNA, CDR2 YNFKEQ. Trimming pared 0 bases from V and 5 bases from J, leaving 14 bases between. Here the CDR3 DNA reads TGTGCCAGCAGCCAAGAGACAGCTATCAGAAACAATGAGCAGTTCTTC. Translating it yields CASSQETAIRNNEQFF.

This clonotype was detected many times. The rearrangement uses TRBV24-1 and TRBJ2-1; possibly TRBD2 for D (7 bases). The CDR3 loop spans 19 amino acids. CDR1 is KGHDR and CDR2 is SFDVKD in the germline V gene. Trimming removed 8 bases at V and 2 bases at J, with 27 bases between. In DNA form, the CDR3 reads TGTGCCACCATGGGAACGGCATCTTCCGGGGGGCATACCTACAATGAGCAGTTCTTC. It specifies CATMGTASSGGHTYNEQFF.

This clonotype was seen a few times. The CDR3 sequence is CASSPANRGDQTQYF. The CDR3, as DNA: TGTGCCAGCTCACCTGCTAACCGAGGTGATCAGACCCAGTACTTC. The V and J genes are TRBV18 and TRBJ2-5; D ambiguous. V shed 3 bases and J shed 6 bases, with 17 bases lying between them. Looked up from germline, CDR1 is KGHSH and CDR2 is LQKENI. The CDR3 length is 15 residues.

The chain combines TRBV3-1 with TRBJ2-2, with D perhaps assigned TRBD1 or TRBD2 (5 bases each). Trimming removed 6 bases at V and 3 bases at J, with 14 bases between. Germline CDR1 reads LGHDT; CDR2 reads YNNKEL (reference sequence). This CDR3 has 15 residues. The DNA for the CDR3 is TGTGCCAGCAGGCTCGGGGACCTGGACACCGGGGAGCTGTTTTTT. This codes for CASRLGDLDTGELFF.